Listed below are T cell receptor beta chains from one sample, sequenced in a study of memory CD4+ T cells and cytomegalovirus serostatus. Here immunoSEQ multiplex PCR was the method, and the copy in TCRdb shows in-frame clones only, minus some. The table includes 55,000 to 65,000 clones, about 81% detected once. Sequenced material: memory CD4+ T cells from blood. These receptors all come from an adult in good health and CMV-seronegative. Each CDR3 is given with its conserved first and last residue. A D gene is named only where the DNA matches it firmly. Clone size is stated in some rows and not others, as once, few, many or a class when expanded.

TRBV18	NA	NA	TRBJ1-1	TGTGCCAGCTCACCAGTTCGACACTTGAACACTGAAGCTTTCTTT	CASSPVRHLNTEAFF
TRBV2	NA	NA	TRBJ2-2	TGTGCCAGCAGAACTGAGCCTAACGGGGAGCTGTTTTTT	CASRTEPNGELFF
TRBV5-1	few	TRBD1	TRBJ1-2	TGCGCCAGCAGACCTTTAACAGGGGATGGCTACACCTTC	CASRPLTGDGYTF
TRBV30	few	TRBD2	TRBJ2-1	TGTGCCTGGAGTCGGCTAGCGGGAGTGGATGAGCAGTTCTTC	CAWSRLAGVDEQFF
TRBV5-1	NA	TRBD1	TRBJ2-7	TGCGCCAGCAGCTTGGCACGTCAGGGACAGGGGTCTTACGAGCAGTACTTC	CASSLARQGQGSYEQYF
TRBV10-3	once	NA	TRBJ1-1	TGTGCCATCAGTGAGAGGGGCCAACTCGGTACTGAAGCTTTCTTT	CAISERGQLGTEAFF
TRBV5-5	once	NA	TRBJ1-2	TGTGCCAGCAGCTTGTCCAATGTAGGGGCATATGGCTACACCTTC	CASSLSNVGAYGYTF
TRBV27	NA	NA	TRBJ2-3	TGTGCCAGCAGCAATTTAGGGGGTGAGGATGCAGATACGCAGTATTTT	CASSNLGGEDADTQYF
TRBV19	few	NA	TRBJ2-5	TGTGCCAGTAGAAAGGGCTTTTCGGCAGGAGAGACCCAGTACTTC	CASRKGFSAGETQYF
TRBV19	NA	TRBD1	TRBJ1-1	TGTGCCAGTAGTACACAGGGGGCGGACACTGAAGCTTTCTTT	CASSTQGADTEAFF
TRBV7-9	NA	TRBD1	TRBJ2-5	TGTGCCAGCAGCCAGCTTTACAGGGGGCGCCGGGAGACCCAGTACTTC	CASSQLYRGRRETQYF
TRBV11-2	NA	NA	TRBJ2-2	TGTGCCAGCAGCTTAGATTTACAGGGCACCGGGGAGCTGTTTTTT	CASSLDLQGTGELFF
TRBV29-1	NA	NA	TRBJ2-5	TGCAGCGCCATAGAGGGGTGGGAGACCCAGTACTTC	CSAIEGWETQYF
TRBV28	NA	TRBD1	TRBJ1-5	TGTGCCAGCAGTTTGCCGGGGGGGACAGGGTACAATCAGCCCCAGCATTTT	CASSLPGGTGYNQPQHF
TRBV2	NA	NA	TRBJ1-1	TGTGCCAGCAAAAGGAGAGATATTATGAGCACTGAAGCTTTCTTT	CASKRRDIMSTEAFF
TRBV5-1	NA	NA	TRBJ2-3	TGCGCCAGCAGCCCAAGACAGGTAGCAGATACGCAGTATTTT	CASSPRQVADTQYF
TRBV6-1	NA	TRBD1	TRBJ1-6	TGTGCCAGCAGCCCGCCGACAGGGATGGGGTCACCCCTCCACTTT	CASSPPTGMGSPLHF
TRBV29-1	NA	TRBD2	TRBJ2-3	TGCAGTGTAGGACTAGCGGGGAGCACAGATACGCAGTATTTT	CSVGLAGSTDTQYF
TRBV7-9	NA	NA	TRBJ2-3	TGTGCCAGCAGCCGTACAGTACCCACAGATACGCAGTATTTT	CASSRTVPTDTQYF
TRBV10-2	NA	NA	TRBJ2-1	TGCGCCAGCAGTGAATGGCGGGAGCAGTTCTTC	CASSEWREQFF
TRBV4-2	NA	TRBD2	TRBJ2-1	TGTGCCAGCAGCCCAAGACTAGCGGACTACAATGAGCAGTTCTTC	CASSPRLADYNEQFF
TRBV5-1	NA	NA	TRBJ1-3	TGCGCCAGCAGCTTGGACATTGGAAACACCATATATTTT	CASSLDIGNTIYF
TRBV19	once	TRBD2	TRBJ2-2	TGTGCCAGTAAGAGCGGGAGTAACACCGGGGAGCTGTTTTTT	CASKSGSNTGELFF
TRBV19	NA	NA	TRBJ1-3	TGTGCCACGAGACGCGACAGGTCCTCTGGAAACACCATATATTTT	CATRRDRSSGNTIYF
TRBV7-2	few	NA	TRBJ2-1	TGTGCCAGCAGCGCCCACTGGAGCTCCTACAATGAGCAGTTCTTC	CASSAHWSSYNEQFF
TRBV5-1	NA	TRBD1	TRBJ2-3	TGCGCCAGCAGCTTGGACAGGGGTACAGATACGCAGTATTTT	CASSLDRGTDTQYF
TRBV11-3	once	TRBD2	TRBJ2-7	TGTGCCAGCAGCCTCCGGACTAGCGGGACAGAGCAGTACTTC	CASSLRTSGTEQYF
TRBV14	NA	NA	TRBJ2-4	TGTGCCAGCAGCACCCGGGAGAAAAACATTCAGTACTTC	CASSTREKNIQYF
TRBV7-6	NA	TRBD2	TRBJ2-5	TGTGCCAGCAGCTTACCCTGGAAGCGGGAATATGGGGAGACCCAGTACTTC	CASSLPWKREYGETQYF
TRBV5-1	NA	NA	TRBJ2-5	TGCGCCAGCAGCTTGGGTGCAACCTCGAAGACCCAGTACTTC	CASSLGATSKTQYF
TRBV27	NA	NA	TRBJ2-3	TGTGCCAGCAGTATCCTGACAGGGAGGACAGATACGCAGTATTTT	CASSILTGRTDTQYF
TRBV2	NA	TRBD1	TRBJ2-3	TGTGCCAGCACCGGACAGGGGCGCGCAAAGGATACGCAGTATTTT	CASTGQGRAKDTQYF
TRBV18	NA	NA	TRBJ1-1	TGTGCCAGCTCACCAGGACAGACGAGGGGAAGGAACACTGAAGCTTTCTTT	CASSPGQTRGRNTEAFF
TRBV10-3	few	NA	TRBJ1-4	TGTGCCATCAAAGAGGGGGCTAATGAAAAACTGTTTTTT	CAIKEGANEKLFF
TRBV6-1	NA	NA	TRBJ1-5	TGTGCCAGCAGTGCCATAACAGGGCCCTGGGGCAATCAGCCCCAGCATTTT	CASSAITGPWGNQPQHF
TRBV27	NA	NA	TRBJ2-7	TGTGCCAGCAGTTTACTTCCCGAATCCTACGAGCAGTACTTC	CASSLLPESYEQYF
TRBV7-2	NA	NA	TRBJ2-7	TGTGCCAGCAGCTTAGTGGAGGGGTACGAGCAGTACTTC	CASSLVEGYEQYF
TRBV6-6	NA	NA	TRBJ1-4	TGTGCCAGCAGTTTTCTCGGAGAAAAACTGTTTTTT	CASSFLGEKLFF
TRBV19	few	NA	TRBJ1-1	TGTGCCGCTGGGGTAAGGAACACTGAAGCTTTCTTT	CAAGVRNTEAFF
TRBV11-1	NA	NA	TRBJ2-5	TGTGCCAGCAGCTTAGGACAGACCCAGTACTTC	CASSLGQTQYF
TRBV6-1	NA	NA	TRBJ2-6	TGTGCCAGCAGTGACCCCATCGGGTCTGGGGCCAACGTCCTGACTTTC	CASSDPIGSGANVLTF